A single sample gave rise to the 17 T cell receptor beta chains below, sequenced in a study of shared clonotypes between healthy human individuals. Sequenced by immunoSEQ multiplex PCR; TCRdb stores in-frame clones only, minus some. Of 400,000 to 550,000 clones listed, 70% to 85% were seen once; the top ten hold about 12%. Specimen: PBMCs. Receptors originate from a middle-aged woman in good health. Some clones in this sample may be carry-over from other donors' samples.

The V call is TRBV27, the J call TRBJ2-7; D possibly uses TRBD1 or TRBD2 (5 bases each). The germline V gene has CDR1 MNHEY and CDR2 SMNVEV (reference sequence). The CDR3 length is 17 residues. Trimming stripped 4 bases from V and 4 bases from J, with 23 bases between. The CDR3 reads CASSSLGTTAKPYEQYF. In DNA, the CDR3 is TGTGCCAGCAGTTCCTTGGGGACGACAGCCAAACCGTACGAGCAGTACTTC.

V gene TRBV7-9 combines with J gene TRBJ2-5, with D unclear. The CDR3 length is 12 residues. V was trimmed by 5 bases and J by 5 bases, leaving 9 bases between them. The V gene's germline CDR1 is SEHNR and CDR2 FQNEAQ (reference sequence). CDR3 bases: TGTGCCAGCAGCCCCGAGAGGGAGACCCAGTACTTC. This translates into CASSPERETQYF.

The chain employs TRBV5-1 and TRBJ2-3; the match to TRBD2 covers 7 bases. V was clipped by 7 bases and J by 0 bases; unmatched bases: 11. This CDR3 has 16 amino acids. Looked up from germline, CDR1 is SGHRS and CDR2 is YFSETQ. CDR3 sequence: CASEEGREWSTDTQYF. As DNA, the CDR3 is TGCGCCAGCGAAGAAGGGCGGGAGTGGAGCACAGATACGCAGTATTTT. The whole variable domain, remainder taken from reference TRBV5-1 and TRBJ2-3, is KAGVTQTPRYLIKTRGQQVTLSCSPISGHRSVSWYQQTPGQGLQFLFEYFSETQRNKGNFPGRFSGRQFSNSRSEMNVSTLELGDSALYLCASEEGREWSTDTQYFGPGTRLTVL.

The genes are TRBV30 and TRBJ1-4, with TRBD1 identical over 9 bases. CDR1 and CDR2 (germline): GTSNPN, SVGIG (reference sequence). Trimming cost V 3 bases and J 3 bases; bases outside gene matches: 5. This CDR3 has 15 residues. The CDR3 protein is CAWREQGAANEKLFF. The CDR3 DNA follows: TGTGCCTGGAGGGAACAGGGGGCGGCTAATGAAAAACTGTTTTTT.

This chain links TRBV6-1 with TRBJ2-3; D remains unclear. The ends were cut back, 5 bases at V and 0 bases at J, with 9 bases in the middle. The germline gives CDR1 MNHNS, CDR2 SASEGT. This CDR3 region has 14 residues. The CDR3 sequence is CASSPVFSTDTQYF. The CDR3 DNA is TGTGCCAGCAGTCCGGTCTTTAGCACAGATACGCAGTATTTT.

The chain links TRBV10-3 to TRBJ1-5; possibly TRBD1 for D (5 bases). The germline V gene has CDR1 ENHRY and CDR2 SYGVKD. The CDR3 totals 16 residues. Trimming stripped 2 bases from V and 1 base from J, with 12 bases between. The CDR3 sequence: CAISEPPGRSNQPQHF. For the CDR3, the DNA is TGTGCCATCAGTGAGCCCCCGGGACGGAGCAATCAGCCCCAGCATTTT.

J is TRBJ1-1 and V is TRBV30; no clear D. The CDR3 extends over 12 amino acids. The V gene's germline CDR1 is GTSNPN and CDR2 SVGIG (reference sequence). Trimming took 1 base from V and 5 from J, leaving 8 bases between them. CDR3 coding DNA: TGTGCCTGGAGTGACGTCGGGACTGAAGCTTTCTTT. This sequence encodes CAWSDVGTEAFF.

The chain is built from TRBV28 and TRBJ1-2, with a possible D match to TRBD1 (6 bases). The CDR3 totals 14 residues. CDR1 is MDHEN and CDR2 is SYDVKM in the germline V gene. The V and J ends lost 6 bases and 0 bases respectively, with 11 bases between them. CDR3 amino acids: CASRTTGPNYGYTF. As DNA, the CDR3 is TGTGCCAGCAGGACGACAGGCCCTAACTATGGCTACACCTTC.

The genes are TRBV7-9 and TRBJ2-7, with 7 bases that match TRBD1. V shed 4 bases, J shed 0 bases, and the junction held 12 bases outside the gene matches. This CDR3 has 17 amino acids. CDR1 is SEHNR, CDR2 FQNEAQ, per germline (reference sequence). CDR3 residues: CASSSWEWGQYSYEQYF. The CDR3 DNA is TGTGCCAGCAGCTCTTGGGAATGGGGACAGTACTCCTACGAGCAGTACTTC.

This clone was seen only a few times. CDR3 coding DNA: TGTGCCAGCCTGGACAGGTTGAACACTGAAGCTTTCTTT. Its protein is CASLDRLNTEAFF. The genes are TRBV28 and TRBJ1-1, with TRBD1 identical over 7 bases. CDR1 is MDHEN, CDR2 SYDVKM, per germline. The CDR3 contains 13 residues. The V segment lost 8 bases and the J segment 0 bases; nucleotides outside the gene matches: 3.

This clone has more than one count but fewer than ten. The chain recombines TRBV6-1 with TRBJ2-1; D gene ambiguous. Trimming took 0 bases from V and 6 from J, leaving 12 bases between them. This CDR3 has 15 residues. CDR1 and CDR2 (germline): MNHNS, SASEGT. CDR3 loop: CASSEAGYPSNEQFF. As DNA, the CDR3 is TGTGCCAGCAGTGAAGCGGGGTACCCTAGCAATGAGCAGTTCTTC.

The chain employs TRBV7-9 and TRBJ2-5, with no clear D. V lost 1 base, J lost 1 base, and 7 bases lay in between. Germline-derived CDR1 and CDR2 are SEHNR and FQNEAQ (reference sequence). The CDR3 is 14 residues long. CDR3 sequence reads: CASSLGPIQETQYF. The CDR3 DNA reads TGTGCCAGCAGCTTAGGGCCAATCCAAGAGACCCAGTACTTC.

The CDR3 nucleotides read TGTGCCAGCAGCTTGGCCGGTTTGGGTGAGCAGTTCTTC. This sequence encodes CASSLAGLGEQFF. V usage is TRBV5-4 and J usage is TRBJ2-1; D not certain. Germline loops: CDR1 SGHNT, CDR2 YYREEE (reference sequence). This CDR3 comprises 13 residues. Trimming left V 0 bases short and J 9 bases short, with 10 bases between.

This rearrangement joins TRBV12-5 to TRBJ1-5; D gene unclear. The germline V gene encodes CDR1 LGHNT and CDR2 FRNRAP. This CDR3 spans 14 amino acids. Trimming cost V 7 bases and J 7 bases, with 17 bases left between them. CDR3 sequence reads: CASVAGYIGQPQHF. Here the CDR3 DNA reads TGTGCTAGTGTCGCGGGATATATTGGCCAGCCCCAGCATTTT.

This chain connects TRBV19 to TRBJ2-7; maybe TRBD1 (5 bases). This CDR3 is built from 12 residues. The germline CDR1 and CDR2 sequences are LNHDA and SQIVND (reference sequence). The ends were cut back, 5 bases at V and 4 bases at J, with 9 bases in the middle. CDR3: CASSYRGYEQYF. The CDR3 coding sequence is TGTGCCAGTAGTTATAGGGGATACGAGCAGTACTTC.

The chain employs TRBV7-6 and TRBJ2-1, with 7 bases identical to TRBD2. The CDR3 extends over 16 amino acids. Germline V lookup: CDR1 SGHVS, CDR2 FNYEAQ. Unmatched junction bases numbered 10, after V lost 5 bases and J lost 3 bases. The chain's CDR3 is CASSTRTSVDYNEQFF. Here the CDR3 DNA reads TGTGCCAGCAGCACCAGAACTAGCGTAGACTACAATGAGCAGTTCTTC.

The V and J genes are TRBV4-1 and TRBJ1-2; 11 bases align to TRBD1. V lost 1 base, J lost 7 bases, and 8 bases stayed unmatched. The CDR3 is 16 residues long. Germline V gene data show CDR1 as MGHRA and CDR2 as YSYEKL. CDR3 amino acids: CASSQAPDRGRAGYTF. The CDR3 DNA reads TGCGCCAGCAGCCAAGCACCGGACAGGGGGCGCGCTGGCTACACCTTC.